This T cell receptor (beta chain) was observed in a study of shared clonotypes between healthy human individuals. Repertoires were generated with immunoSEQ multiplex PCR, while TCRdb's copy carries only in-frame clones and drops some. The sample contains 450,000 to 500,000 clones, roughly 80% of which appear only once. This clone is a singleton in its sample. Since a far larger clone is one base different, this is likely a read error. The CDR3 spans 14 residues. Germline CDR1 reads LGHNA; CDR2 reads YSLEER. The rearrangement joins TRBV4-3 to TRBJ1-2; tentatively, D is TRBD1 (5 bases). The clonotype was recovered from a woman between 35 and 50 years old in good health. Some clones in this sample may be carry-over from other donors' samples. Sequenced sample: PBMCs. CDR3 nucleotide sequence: TGCTCCAGCAGCCAAGACAGCTTTAACTATGGCTACACCTTC. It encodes CSSSQDSFNYGYTF.